This T cell receptor (beta chain) was recorded in a study of CD8+CD57+ T cells in acquired aplastic anemia. V was cut by 2 bases and J by 5 bases, with 12 bases left in between. The CDR3 sequence is 14 residues long. The V gene's germline CDR1 is WNHNN and CDR2 SYGVQD (reference sequence). Genomic DNA, serving as template, underwent TCR beta VDJ and CDR3 profiling. TCRdb redid the calling of the reads with MiXCR, one entry per CDR3 protein. The sample shows 150,000 to 200,000 distinct CDR3 sequences, roughly 47% of them seen only once. The V call is TRBV10-1, the J call TRBJ2-5; D is ambiguous. What was sequenced was sorted CD4+, CD8+, or CD8+CD57+ T cells (not recorded which) from PBMCs. The clonotype comes from a human donor in good health. CDR3 loop: CASSEAGREETQYF. The CDR3 DNA follows: TGCGCCAGCAGTGAGGCAGGACGTGAGGAGACCCAGTACTTC.